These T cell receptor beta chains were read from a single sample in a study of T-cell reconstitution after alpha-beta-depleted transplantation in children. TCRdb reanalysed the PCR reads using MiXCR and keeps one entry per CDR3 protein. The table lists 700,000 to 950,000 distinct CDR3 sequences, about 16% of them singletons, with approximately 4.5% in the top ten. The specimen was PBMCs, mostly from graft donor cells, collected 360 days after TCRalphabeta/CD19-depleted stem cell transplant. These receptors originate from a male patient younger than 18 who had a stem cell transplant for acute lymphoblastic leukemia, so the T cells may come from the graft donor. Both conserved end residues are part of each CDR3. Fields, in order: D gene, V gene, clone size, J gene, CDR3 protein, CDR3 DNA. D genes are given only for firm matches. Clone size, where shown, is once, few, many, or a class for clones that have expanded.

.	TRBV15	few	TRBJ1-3	CATSRDSRRPENTIYF	TGTGCCACCAGCAGAGACTCTCGGCGCCCGGAGAACACCATATATTTT
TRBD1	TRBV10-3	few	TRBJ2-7	CAISALWGTGAYEQYF	TGTGCCATCAGTGCTCTGTGGGGGACAGGGGCCTACGAGCAGTACTTC
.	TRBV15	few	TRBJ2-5	CATSGRQDQETQYF	TGTGCCACCAGCGGTCGGCAGGACCAAGAGACCCAGTACTTC
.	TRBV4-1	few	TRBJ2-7	CASRDPQLSYEQYF	TGCGCCAGCAGGGATCCACAGTTGTCCTACGAGCAGTACTTC
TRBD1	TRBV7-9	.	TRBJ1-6	CASSPPGTDNSPLHF	TGTGCCAGCAGCCCTCCCGGGACAGATAATTCACCCCTCCACTTT
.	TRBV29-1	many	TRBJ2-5	CSVVGPGFQETQYF	TGCAGCGTTGTGGGTCCGGGCTTCCAAGAGACCCAGTACTTC
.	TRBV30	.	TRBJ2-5	CAWSVLLSLGETQYF	TGTGCCTGGAGTGTACTTCTGAGTCTGGGGGAGACCCAGTACTTC
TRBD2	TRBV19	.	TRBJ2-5	CASSIDHLAGPYQETQYF	TGTGCCAGTAGTATAGATCACCTAGCGGGACCGTACCAAGAGACCCAGTACTTC
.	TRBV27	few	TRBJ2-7	CASSNEGHPWSYEQYF	TGTGCCAGCAGTAATGAAGGGCATCCCTGGTCCTACGAGCAGTACTTC
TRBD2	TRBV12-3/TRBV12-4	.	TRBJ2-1	CASSWDYKKFF	TGTGCCAGCAGTTGGGACTATAAGAAGTTCTTC
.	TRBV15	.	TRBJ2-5	CATSREGRRSQETQYF	TGTGCCACCAGCAGAGAAGGCAGGCGGTCCCAAGAGACCCAGTACTTC
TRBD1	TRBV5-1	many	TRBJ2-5	CASSLTTGVQETQYF	TGCGCCAGCAGCTTGACAACAGGGGTGCAAGAGACCCAGTACTTC
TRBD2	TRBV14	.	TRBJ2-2	CASSRSLAGEMFGELFF	TGTGCCAGCAGCCGCTCACTAGCGGGAGAAATGTTCGGGGAGCTGTTTTTT
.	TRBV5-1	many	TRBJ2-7	CASSLGHREVGIQEQYF	TGCGCCAGCAGCTTGGGCCACAGGGAAGTGGGAATACAGGAGCAGTACTTC
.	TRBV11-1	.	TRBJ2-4	CASSLANLGGPGRVKNIQYF	TGTGCCAGCAGCTTAGCGAACTTAGGGGGTCCCGGTCGGGTGAAAAACATTCAGTACTTC
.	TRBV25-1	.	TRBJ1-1	CASSEPGTANTEAFF	TGTGCCAGCAGTGAGCCCGGGACGGCGAACACTGAAGCTTTCTTT
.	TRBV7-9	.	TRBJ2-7	CASSLGGGYSYEQYF	TGTGCCAGCAGCTTAGGAGGCGGCTACTCCTACGAGCAGTACTTC
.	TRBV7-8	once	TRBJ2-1	CASSSWTDTYNEQFF	TGTGCCAGCAGCTCCTGGACGGACACCTACAATGAGCAGTTCTTC
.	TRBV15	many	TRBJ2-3	CATSRDYSTLPDTQYF	TGTGCCACCAGCAGAGACTACTCGACCCTACCAGATACGCAGTATTTT
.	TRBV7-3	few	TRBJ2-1	CASSSVADLYNEQFF	TGTGCCAGCAGCTCCGTGGCGGATTTATACAATGAGCAGTTCTTC
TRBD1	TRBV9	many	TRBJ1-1	CASSAGGQGSARYTEAFF	TGTGCCAGCAGCGCGGGCGGACAGGGCTCGGCTAGGTACACTGAAGCTTTCTTT
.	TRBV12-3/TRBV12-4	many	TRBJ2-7	CASSFLGGTYEQYF	TGTGCCAGCAGTTTCTTAGGGGGAACCTACGAGCAGTACTTC
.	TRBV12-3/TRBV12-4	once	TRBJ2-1	CASSRVRVTSYNEQFF	TGTGCCAGCAGCAGAGTGCGGGTAACCTCCTACAATGAGCAGTTCTTC
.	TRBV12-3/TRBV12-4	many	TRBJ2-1	CASSFFRASYNEQFF	TGTGCCAGCAGTTTTTTTAGGGCCTCCTACAATGAGCAGTTCTTC
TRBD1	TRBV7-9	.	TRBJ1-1	CASSLGGGQGPFEAFF	TGTGCCAGCAGCTTAGGCGGGGGACAGGGCCCCTTTGAAGCTTTCTTT
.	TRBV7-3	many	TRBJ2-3	CASSLTGTSTDTQYF	TGTGCCAGCTCCCTAACAGGGACTAGCACAGATACGCAGTATTTT
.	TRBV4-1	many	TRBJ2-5	CASSRILQETQYF	TGCGCCAGCAGCCGCATACTACAAGAGACCCAGTACTTC
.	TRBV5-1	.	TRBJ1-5	CASSPDGWDQPQHF	TGCGCCAGCAGCCCGGACGGGTGGGATCAGCCCCAGCATTTT
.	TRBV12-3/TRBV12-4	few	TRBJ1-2	CASSSSPGRTYGYTF	TGTGCCAGCAGCAGTTCGCCGGGCAGGACTTATGGCTACACCTTC
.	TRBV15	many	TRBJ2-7	CATSPLGELYEQYF	TGTGCCACCAGCCCTTTAGGGGAGCTCTACGAGCAGTACTTC
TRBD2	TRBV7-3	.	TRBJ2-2	CASSLNPAGGGELFF	TGTGCCAGCAGCTTAAATCCAGCGGGAGGCGGGGAGCTGTTTTTT
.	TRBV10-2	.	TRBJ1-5	CASNTGWPLNQPQHF	TGCGCCAGCAACACGGGATGGCCCCTCAATCAGCCCCAGCATTTT